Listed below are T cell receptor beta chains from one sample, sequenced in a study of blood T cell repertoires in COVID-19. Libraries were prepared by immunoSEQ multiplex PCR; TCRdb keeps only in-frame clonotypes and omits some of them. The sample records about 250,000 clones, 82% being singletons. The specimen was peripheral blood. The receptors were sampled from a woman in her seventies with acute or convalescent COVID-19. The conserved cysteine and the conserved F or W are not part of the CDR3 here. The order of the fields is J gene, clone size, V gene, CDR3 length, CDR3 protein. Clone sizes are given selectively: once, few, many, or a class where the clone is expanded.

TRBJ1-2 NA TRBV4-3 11 ASSQDRYYGYT
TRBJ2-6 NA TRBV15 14 ATSPVGGSGANVLT
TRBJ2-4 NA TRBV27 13 ASSQLADRLNIQY
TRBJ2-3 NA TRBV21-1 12 ASSIGTGKDTQY
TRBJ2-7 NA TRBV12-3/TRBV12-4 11 ASSSPLGYEQY
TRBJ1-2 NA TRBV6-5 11 ASTPGDRYGYT
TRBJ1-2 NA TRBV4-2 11 ASSQGGQHGYT
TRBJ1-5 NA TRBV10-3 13 AISGEGQGNQPQH
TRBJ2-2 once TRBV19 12 ASSPPGSPGELF
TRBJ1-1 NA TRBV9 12 ASSVDLGQGQAF
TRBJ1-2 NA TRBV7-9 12 ASSSTGGAYGYT
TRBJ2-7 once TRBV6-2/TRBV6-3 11 ASSYRGTYEQY
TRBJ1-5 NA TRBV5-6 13 ASSLGQAMHQPQH
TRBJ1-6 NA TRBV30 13 AWTNQGILNSPLH
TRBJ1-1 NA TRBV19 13 ASSRSGQGYTEAF
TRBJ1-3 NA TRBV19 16 ASSPGVGPAVSGNTIY
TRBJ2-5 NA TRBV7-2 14 ASSLNFLAAQETQY
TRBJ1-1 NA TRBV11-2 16 ASSLDLVERKRNTEAF
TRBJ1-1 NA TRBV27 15 ASSKQGGSGLDTEAF
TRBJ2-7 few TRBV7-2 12 ASSSSDFSYEQY
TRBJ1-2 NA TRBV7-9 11 ASSSAVKKGYT
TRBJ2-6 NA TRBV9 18 ASSFGQGALEDSGANVLT
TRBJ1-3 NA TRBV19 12 ASSRASSGNTIY
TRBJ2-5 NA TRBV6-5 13 ASKRAGNPQETQY
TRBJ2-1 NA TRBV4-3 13 ASSRNPGSDNEQF
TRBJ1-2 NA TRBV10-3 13 AISESTPESSGYT
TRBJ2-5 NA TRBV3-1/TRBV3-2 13 ASTRRGGFQETQY